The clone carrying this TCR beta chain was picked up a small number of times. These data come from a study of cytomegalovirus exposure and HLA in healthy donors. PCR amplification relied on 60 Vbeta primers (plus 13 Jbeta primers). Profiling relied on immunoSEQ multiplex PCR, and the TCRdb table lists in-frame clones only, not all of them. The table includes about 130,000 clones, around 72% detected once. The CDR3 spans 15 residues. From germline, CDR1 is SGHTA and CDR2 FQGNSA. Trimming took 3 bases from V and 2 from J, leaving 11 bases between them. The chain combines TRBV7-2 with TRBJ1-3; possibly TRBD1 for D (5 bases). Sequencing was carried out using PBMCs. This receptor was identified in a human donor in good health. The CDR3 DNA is TGTGCCAGCAGCTTGGCCGGGACTCCTGGAAACACCATATATTTT. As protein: CASSLAGTPGNTIYF. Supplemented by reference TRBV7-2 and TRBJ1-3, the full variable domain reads GAGVSQSPSNKVTEKGKDVELRCDPISGHTALYWYRQSLGQGLEFLIYFQGNSAPDKSGLPSDRFSAERTGGSVSTLTIQRTQQEDSAVYLCASSLAGTPGNTIYFGEGSWLTVV.